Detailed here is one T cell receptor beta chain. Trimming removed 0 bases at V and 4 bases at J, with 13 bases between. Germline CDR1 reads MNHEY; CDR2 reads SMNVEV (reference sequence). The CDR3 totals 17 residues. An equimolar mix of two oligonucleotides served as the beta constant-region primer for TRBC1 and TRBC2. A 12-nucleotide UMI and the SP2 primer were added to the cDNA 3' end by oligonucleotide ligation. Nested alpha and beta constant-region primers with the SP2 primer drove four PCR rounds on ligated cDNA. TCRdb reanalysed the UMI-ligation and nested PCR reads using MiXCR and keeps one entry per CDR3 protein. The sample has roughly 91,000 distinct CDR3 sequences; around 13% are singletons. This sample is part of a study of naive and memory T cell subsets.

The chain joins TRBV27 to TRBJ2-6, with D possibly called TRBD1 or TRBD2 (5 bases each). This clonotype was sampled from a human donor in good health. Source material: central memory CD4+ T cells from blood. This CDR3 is CASSLSAGRAGANVLTF. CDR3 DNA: TGTGCCAGCAGTTTATCCGCAGGGCGGGCAGGGGCCAACGTCCTGACTTTC.